This T cell receptor (beta chain) was found in a study of T cells in localized non-small cell lung cancer. Sequenced by immunoSEQ multiplex PCR; TCRdb stores in-frame clones only, minus some. The data contain about 78,000 clones, about four fifths of them singletons. V lost 7 bases, J lost 6 bases, and 15 bases lay in between. The germline V gene encodes CDR1 LNHDA and CDR2 SQIVND (reference sequence). This CDR3 contains 14 residues. The chain couples TRBV19 to TRBJ2-2, with D possibly called TRBD1 or TRBD2 (6 bases each). Sequencing was performed on peripheral blood, taken before any cancer treatment. The clonotype was recovered from a man aged 35-69 years with stage I lung adenocarcinoma. This CDR3 reads CASTIRGRPGELFF. In DNA, the CDR3 is TGTGCCAGTACCATACGGGGGCGCCCCGGGGAGCTGTTTTTT.